This T cell receptor (beta chain) comes out of a study of blood T cell repertoires in COVID-19. Turning to the study itself: Some COVID-19 samples were acute and others convalescent; all came from the United States, Italy and Spain. T cells, B-cell-depleted T cells, or PBMCs supplied cDNA or gDNA.

Those who participated ranged in age from about 18 to 89 years and resided in approximately 26 US areas. Participant-given clinical history determined each cohort assignment. V lost 6 bases, J lost 7 bases, and 5 bases stayed unmatched. This CDR3 spans 13 amino acids. The germline V gene encodes CDR1 MNHEY and CDR2 SVGAGI. Some clones are missing from TCRdb's copy, which holds only in-frame ones; the method was immunoSEQ multiplex PCR. The sample has fewer than 200,000 clones; approximately 80% are singletons. This receptor was obtained from a woman in her sixties or seventies with acute COVID-19. Sequencing was done on a sample of PBMCs or T cells enriched from blood (not recorded which). The chain employs TRBV6-5 and TRBJ1-1, with 10 bases matching TRBD1. The CDR3 region is CASRRDRGREAFF. In nucleotides, the CDR3 is TGTGCCAGCAGGCGCGACAGGGGGCGTGAAGCTTTCTTT.